A single sample is the source of the 5 T cell receptor beta chains below, sequenced in a study of blood T cell repertoires in COVID-19. Profiling relied on immunoSEQ multiplex PCR, and the TCRdb table lists in-frame clones only, not all of them. The table records about 300,000 clones, over 70% of them present only once. Sequenced sample: peripheral blood. The receptors come from a woman in her 50s with acute or convalescent COVID-19.

The chain joins TRBV5-1 to TRBJ1-1; D possibly corresponds to TRBD1 (6 bases). Germline V gene sequence: CDR1 SGHRS, CDR2 YFSETQ. This CDR3 has 15 amino acids. Trimming removed 3 bases at V and 5 bases at J, with 17 bases between. The CDR3 nucleotides read TGCGCCAGCAGCTCGACACAGGGTGGGAGAACTGAAGCTTTCTTT. Amino acid sequence: CASSSTQGGRTEAFF.

In nucleotides, the CDR3 is TGTGCCAGCAGCTTGGCGGCGCAGGAAGTCTGCACCTTC. The encoded protein is CASSLAAQEVCTF. The V gene is TRBV5-5, the J gene TRBJ1-2; D unresolved. V dropped 0 bases and J dropped 13 bases, with 16 bases sitting between them. The CDR3 has 13 amino acids. Germline CDR1 is SGHKS and CDR2 is YYEKEE (reference sequence).

The chain is built from TRBV13 and TRBJ2-1, with D unresolved. The CDR3 consists of 14 residues. V lost 4 bases, J lost 2 bases, and 9 bases lay in between. Germline V gene sequence: CDR1 PRHDT, CDR2 FYEKMQ (reference sequence). This chain's CDR3 is CASSWRTTYNEQFF. DNA for the CDR3: TGTGCCAGCAGCTGGAGAACGACCTACAATGAGCAGTTCTTC.

The sample holds a few counts of this clone. This CDR3 reads CASSLSGYEQYF. The DNA for the CDR3 is TGTGCCAGCAGTTTATCCGGCTACGAGCAGTACTTC. The rearrangement uses TRBV27 and TRBJ2-7; D is undetermined. CDR1 and CDR2 from the germline V gene are MNHEY and SMNVEV (reference sequence). The V and J ends lost 0 bases and 3 bases respectively, with 3 bases between them. CDR3 length: 12 residues.

V gene TRBV11-2 combines with J gene TRBJ2-5; tentative D call: TRBD2 (6 bases). The CDR3 is 13 amino acids. Germline lookup yields CDR1 SGHAT and CDR2 FQNNGV. Trimming took off 3 bases at V and 5 bases at J, with 10 bases between the two ends. The CDR3 DNA follows: TGTGCCAGCAGCTTCCCTGGGGGGGAGACCCAGTACTTC. It is translated as CASSFPGGETQYF.